This T cell receptor beta chain appears in the sequencing data of a study of blood T cell repertoires in COVID-19. Whole-study context: In each case, the material was cDNA or gDNA derived from T cells, B-cell-depleted T cells, or PBMCs.

V gave up 7 bases and J gave up 4 bases, with 20 bases separating them. The germline V gene has CDR1 SNHLY and CDR2 FYNNEI. CDR3 length: 16 residues. In the original workflow: The assay estimated nucleated cells by amplifying reference gene primers. Data came from immunoSEQ multiplex PCR; TCRdb stores just in-frame clones and leaves some out. V and J calls and clone size are given by that table; D and trimming were obtained from the DNA. The sample includes roughly 200,000 clones, around 87% of them seen just once. The chain uses TRBV2 and TRBJ2-4; D is possibly TRBD2 (6 bases). This clonotype was sampled from a man aged 60 to 75 who had recovered from COVID-19. The sequenced sample consisted of peripheral blood. CDR3 residues: CASNQGVGSGKNIQYF. The CDR3 bases are TGTGCCAGCAATCAGGGAGTCGGTAGCGGAAAAAACATTCAGTACTTC.